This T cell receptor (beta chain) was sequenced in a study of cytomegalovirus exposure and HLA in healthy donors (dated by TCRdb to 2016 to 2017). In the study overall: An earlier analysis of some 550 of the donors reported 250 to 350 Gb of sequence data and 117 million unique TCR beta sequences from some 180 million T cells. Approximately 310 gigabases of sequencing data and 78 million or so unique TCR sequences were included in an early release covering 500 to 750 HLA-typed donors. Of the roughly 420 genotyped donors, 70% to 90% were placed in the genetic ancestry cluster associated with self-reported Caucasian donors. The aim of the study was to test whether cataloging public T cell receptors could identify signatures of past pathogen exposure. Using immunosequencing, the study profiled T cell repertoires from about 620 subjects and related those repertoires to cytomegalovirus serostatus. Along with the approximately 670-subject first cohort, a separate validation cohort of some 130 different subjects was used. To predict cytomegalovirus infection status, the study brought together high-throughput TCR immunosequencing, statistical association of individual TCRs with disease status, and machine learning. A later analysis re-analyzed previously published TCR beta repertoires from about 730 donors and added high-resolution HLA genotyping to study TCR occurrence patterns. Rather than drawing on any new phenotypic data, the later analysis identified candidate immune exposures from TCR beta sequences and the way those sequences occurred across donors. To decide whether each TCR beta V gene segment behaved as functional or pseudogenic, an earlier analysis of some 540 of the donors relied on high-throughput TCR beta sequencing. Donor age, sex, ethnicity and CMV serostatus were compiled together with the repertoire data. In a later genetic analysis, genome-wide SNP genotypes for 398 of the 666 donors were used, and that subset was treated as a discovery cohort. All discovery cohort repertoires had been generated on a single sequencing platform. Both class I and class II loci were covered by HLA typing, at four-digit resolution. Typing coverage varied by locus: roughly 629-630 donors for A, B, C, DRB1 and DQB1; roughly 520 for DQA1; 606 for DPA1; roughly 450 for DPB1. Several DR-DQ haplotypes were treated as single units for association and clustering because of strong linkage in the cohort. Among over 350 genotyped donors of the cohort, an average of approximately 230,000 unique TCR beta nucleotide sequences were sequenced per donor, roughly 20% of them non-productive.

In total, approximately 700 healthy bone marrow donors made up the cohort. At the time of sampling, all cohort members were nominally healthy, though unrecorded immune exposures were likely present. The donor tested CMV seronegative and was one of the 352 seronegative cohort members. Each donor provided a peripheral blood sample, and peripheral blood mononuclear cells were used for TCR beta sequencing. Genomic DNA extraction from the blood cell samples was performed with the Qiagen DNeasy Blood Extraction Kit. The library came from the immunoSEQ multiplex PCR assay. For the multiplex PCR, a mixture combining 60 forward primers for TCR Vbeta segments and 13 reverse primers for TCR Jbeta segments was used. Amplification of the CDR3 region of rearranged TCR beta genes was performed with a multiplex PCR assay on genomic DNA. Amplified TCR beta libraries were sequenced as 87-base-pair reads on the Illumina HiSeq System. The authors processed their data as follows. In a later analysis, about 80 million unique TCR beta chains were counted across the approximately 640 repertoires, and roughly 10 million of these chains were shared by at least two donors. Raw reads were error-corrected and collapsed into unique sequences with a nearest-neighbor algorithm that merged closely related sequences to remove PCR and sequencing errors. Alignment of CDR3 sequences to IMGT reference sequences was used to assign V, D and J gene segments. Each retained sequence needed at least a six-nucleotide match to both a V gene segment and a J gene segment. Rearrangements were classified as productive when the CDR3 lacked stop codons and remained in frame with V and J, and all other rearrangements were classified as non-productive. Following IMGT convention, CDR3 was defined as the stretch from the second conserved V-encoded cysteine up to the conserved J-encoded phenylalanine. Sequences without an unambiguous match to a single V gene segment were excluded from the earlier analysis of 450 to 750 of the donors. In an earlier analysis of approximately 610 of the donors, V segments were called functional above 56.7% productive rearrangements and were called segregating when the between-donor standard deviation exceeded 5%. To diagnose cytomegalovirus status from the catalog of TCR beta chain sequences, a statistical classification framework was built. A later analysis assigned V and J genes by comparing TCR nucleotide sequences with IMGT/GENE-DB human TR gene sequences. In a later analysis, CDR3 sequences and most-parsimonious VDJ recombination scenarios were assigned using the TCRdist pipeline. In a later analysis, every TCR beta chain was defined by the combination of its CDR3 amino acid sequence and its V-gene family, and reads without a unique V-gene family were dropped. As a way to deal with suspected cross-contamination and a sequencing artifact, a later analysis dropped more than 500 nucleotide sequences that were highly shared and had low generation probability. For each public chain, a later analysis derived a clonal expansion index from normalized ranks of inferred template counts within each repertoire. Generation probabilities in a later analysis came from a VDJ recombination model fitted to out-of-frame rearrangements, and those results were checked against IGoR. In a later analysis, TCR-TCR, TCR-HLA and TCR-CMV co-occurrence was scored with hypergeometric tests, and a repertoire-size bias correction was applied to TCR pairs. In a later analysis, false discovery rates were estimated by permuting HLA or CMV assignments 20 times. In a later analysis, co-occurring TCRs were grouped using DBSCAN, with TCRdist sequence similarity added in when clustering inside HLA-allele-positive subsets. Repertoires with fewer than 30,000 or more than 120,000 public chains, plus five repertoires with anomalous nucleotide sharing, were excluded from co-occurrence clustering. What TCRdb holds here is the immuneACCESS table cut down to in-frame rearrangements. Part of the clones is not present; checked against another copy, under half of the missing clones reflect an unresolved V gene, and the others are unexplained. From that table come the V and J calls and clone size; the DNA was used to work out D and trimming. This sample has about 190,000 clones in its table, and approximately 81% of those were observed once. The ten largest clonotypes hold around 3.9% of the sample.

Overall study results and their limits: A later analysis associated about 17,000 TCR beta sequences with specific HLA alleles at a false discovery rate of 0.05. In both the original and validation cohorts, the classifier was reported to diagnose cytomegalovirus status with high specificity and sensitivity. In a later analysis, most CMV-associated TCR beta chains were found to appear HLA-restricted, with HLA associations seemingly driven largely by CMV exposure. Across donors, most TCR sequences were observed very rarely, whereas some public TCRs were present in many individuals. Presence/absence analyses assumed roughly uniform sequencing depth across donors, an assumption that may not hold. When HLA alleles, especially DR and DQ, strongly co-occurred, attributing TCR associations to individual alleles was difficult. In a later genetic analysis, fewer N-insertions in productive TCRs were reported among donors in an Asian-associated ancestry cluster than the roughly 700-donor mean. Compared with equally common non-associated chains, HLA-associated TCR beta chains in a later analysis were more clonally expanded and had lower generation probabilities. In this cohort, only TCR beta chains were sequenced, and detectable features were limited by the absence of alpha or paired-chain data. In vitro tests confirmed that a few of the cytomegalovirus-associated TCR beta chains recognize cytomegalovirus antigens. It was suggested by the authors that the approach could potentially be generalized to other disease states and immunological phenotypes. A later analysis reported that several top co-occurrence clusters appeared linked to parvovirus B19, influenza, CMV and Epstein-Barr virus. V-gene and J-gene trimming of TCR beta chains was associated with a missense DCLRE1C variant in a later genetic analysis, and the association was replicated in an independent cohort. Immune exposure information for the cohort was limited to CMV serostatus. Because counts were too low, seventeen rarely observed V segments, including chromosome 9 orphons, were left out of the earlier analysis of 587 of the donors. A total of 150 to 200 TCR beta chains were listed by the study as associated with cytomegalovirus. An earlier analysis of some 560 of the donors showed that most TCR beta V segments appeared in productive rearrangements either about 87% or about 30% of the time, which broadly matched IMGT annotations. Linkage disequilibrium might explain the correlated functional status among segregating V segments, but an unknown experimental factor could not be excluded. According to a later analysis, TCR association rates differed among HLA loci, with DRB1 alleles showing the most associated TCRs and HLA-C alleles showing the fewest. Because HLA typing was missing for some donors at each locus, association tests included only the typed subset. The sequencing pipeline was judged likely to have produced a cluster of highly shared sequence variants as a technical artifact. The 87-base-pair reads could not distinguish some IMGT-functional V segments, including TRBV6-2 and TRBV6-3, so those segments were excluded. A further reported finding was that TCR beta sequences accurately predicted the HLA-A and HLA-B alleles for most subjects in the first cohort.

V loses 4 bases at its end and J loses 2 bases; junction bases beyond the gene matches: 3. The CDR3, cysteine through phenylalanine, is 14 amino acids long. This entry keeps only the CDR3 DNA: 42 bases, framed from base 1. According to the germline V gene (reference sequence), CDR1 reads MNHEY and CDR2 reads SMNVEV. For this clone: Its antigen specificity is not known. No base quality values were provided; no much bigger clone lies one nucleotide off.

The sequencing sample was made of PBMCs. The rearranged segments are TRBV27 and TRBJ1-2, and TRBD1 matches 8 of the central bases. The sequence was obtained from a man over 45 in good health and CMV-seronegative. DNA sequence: TGTGCCAGCAGTTGGACAGGGCAGAACTATGGCTACACCTTC. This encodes CASSWTGQNYGYTF.